Sequencing of this TCR beta chain was carried out in a study of T cell responses to AZD1222 COVID-19 vaccine. The method was immunoSEQ multiplex PCR; TCRdb's version includes in-frame clones alone and lacks a portion of them. The sample lists around 120,000 clones; 80% to 90% were seen once. This clone was detected only a few times. Antigen unknown. The study, taken as a whole, reports: Sampling that yielded the repertoires occurred only after the peak T cell response.

Trimming took 3 bases from V and 8 from J, leaving 13 bases between them. Germline CDR1 is MNHNS and CDR2 is SASEGT. CDR3 length equals 13 residues. The receptor was derived from an adult in good health. V gene TRBV6-1 combines with J gene TRBJ1-2; D not resolved. The source was peripheral blood, collected on day 0 of MenACWY control vaccination. The CDR3 region has the DNA TGTGCCAGCAGTGAGTCCTTCGTGGAGGGCTACACCTTC. Amino acid sequence: CASSESFVEGYTF.